This TCR beta chain stems from a study of spatial heterogeneity in lung cancer. Across the study: 72 TRACERx patients with early, untreated non-small cell lung cancer donated samples.

TCRdb re-called the 5' RACE reads with MiXCR, one entry per CDR3 protein. The sample shows 110,000 or so distinct CDR3 sequences, more than 10% of them seen only once. The CDR3 runs to 14 residues. From germline, CDR1 is SGDLS and CDR2 YYNGEE. J was trimmed by 8 bases and V by 2 bases; bases with no gene match: 7. The time point here: blood at routine non-recurrence follow-up after resection. No cells were sorted before sequencing. The whole RNA sequenced was extracted from tumor, nontumor lung or frozen PBMC. This clonotype was detected only a few times. Here the sequenced sample was PBMCs, taken at follow-up. The chain employs TRBV9 and TRBJ2-1; the match to TRBD1 covers 7 bases. The sequence came from a female donor with early-stage non-small cell lung cancer. Written as DNA, the CDR3 is TGTGCCAGCAGCGTTGAGACAGGGCGACATGAGCAGTTCTTC. Amino acid sequence: CASSVETGRHEQFF.